These T cell receptor beta chains were read from a single sample in a study of human T cells and chemical hapten exposure. TCRdb redid the calling of the RACE reads with MiXCR, one entry per CDR3 protein. This sample yields about 41,000 distinct CDR3 sequences, of which around 3.8% are seen a single time; over 25% belongs to the top ten. Sequencing used whole blood, obtained in connection with sensitization to the hapten diphenylcyclopropenone (DPC). Source of these receptors: a man aged 45 to 65 with alopecia areata. Some clones in this sample may be carry-over from other donors' samples. CDR3s include the opening cysteine and the closing phenylalanine or tryptophan. A D gene is named only where the DNA matches it firmly. Rows may omit the clone size; those that give it use once, few, many or a size class.

TGTGCCATCAGCGGACAGAACAATCAGCCCCAGCATTTT CAISGQNNQPQHF TRBJ1-5 TRBV10-3 . many
TGTGCCTGGAGTGTACTAACCCAAACCAGGGGGATCTATTTGCTAGATACGCAGTATTTT CAWSVLTQTRGIYLLDTQYF TRBJ2-3 TRBV30 TRBD1 few
TGCGCCAGCAGCCAGACAGGTTACACCGGGGAGCTGTTTTTT CASSQTGYTGELFF TRBJ2-2 TRBV4-1 . many
TGTGCTAGCAGCTCCACCGGGGCCGCTAATGAAAAACTGTTTTTT CASSSTGAANEKLFF TRBJ1-4 TRBV7-7 . many
TGTGCCAGTAGTATAGTCAGGGTGAGAAATCAGCCCCAGCATTTT CASSIVRVRNQPQHF TRBJ1-5 TRBV19 . .
TGCGCCAGCAGCTTGAGTACTAGCTCCTACGAGCAGTACTTC CASSLSTSSYEQYF TRBJ2-7 TRBV5-1 . many
TGTGCCAGCAGTTTACGGCTAGCGGGAACCGGGGAGCTGTTTTTT CASSLRLAGTGELFF TRBJ2-2 TRBV12-3/TRBV12-4 TRBD2 many
TGTGCCAGCAGTTTACTAGCGGCTGAGCAGTTCTTC CASSLLAAEQFF TRBJ2-1 TRBV28 TRBD2 many
TGTGCCAGCAGCGTAAGGGGGGCAGTGAGTAGCTCCTACAATGAGCAGTTCTTC CASSVRGAVSSSYNEQFF TRBJ2-1 TRBV9 . many
TGTGCCAGCAGCCAAGATCGGGGGATGAACACTGAAGCTTTCTTT CASSQDRGMNTEAFF TRBJ1-1 TRBV14 . many
TGTGCCAGCAGCCACCAGTGGGGGATAGATTCACCCCTCCACTTT CASSHQWGIDSPLHF TRBJ1-6 TRBV7-2 . many
TGTGCCAGCAGCTTACTGGGTACCTATGGCTACACCTTC CASSLLGTYGYTF TRBJ1-2 TRBV7-8 . many
TGTGCCAGCAGCTTATTTCCAGCGGGAATCGCGAATGAGCAGTTCTTC CASSLFPAGIANEQFF TRBJ2-1 TRBV7-2 TRBD2 few
TGTGCCAGCGCCGTTCAGGGTTCCAACGAGCAGTACTTC CASAVQGSNEQYF TRBJ2-7 TRBV6-1 . many
TGTGCCAGCAGTTTGCAGGGGACCTACGAGCAGTACTTC CASSLQGTYEQYF TRBJ2-7 TRBV12-3/TRBV12-4 . .
TGTGCCAGCAGTGTCGGAGGATACGAGCAGTACTTC CASSVGGYEQYF TRBJ2-7 TRBV28 . many
TGTGCCAGCTCACCACGAAGTCAGCTGAACACTGAAGCTTTCTTT CASSPRSQLNTEAFF TRBJ1-1 TRBV18 . many
TGTGCCAGCAGGCGGACTAGCGGGAGCGGGACAGAGACCCAGTACTTC CASRRTSGSGTETQYF TRBJ2-5 TRBV12-3/TRBV12-4 TRBD2 .
TGTGCCAGCAGCTTACGGGAGACCGGGGAGCTGTTTTTT CASSLRETGELFF TRBJ2-2 TRBV7-8 . many
TGTGCCAGCAGCTTGGTAGGAGGGATCACTGAAGCTTTCTTT CASSLVGGITEAFF TRBJ1-1 TRBV5-5 . many
TGTGCCAGCAGCTTAGTACTAGCGGGAGGGCCTGGTAATGAGCAGTTCTTC CASSLVLAGGPGNEQFF TRBJ2-1 TRBV11-2 TRBD2 many
TGTGCCACCAGCGGCGGCACAGGGGGGTCAGCCCAGCATTTT CATSGGTGGSAQHF TRBJ1-5 TRBV15 TRBD1 many
TGCAGTGCTAGAGAGGGGACAGGAATTCGGCAGCCCCAGCATTTT CSAREGTGIRQPQHF TRBJ1-5 TRBV20-1 TRBD1 few
TGTGCCAGCAGCCAATCGGAGGGCACAGATACGCAGTATTTT CASSQSEGTDTQYF TRBJ2-3 TRBV16 . many
TGTGCCTGGATTCGCGGGAGGGCCAATGAGCAGTTCTTC CAWIRGRANEQFF TRBJ2-1 TRBV30 TRBD2 many
TGCAGCGTTGAAGTATCCAGCGCCGGGGAGCTGTTTTTT CSVEVSSAGELFF TRBJ2-2 TRBV29-1 . many
TGTGCCAGCAGTTCCCCCCTTCGAGGGAGGGCCATCGGTTACGAGCAGTACTTC CASSSPLRGRAIGYEQYF TRBJ2-7 TRBV28 TRBD2 many
TGTGCCAGTAGTAGCCCCTCAGCGGGGACCTACGAGCAGTACTTC CASSSPSAGTYEQYF TRBJ2-7 TRBV19 TRBD2 many
TGTGCCAGCAGCTTAGCCGCAACTAATGAAAAACTGTTTTTT CASSLAATNEKLFF TRBJ1-4 TRBV7-9 . many
TGCAGCGTTGTCGGGGGAGCTAACTATGGCTACACCTTC CSVVGGANYGYTF TRBJ1-2 TRBV29-1 . .
TGTGCCAGCAGCCCTGGACAGCCCAATCAGCCCCAGCATTTT CASSPGQPNQPQHF TRBJ1-5 TRBV12-3/TRBV12-4 . many